This entry is about one TCR beta chain. This entry belongs to a study of patients and donors after allogeneic stem cell transplantation. Each CDR3 protein is one row after TCRdb ran MiXCR on the RT-PCR reads. The sample holds approximately 410,000 distinct CDR3 sequences, approximately 16% seen once. Sequenced sample: blood, either unsorted or a sorted T cell fraction (not recorded which). This TCR derives from a human donor who was either an allogeneic HSCT recipient or a stem cell or donor lymphocyte infusion donor (not recorded which). It is not recorded whose cells these are; they may come from a transplant donor.

CDR3 nucleotide sequence: TGCGCCAGCAGCCAGGCAGTGGCGGGTACTGAAGCTTTCTTT. Amino acids: CASSQAVAGTEAFF. J is TRBJ1-1 and V is TRBV4-3, with D uncertain. The CDR3 spans 14 residues. CDR1 and CDR2 (germline): LGHNA, YSLEER. The V end was cut by 3 bases, the J end by 5 bases, with 13 bases between.